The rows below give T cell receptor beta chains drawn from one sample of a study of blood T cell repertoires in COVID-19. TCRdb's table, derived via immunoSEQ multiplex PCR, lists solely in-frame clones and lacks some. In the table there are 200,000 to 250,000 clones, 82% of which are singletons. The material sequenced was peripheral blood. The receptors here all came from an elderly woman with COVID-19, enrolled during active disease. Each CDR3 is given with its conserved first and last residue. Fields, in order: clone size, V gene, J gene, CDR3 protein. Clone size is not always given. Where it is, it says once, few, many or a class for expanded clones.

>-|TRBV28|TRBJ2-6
CASSRPGSGANVLTF
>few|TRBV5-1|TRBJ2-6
CASSLVYGGSGANVLTF
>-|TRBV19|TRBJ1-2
CASSMGGNGYTF
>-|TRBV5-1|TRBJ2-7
CASSLGPGTYEQYF
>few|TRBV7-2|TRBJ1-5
CASSPRQGSNQPQHF
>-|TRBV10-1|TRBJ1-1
CASRRDGEDKAFF
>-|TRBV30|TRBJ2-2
CAWSIWNTGELFF
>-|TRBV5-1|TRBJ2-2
CASSLAPSGNTGELFF
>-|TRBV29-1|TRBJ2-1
CSVEDRDSYNEQFF
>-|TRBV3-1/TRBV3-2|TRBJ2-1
CASSLSGGSSYNEQFF
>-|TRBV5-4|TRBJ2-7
CASSRDRGSYEQYF
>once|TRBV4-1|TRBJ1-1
CASSRGTVNTEAFF
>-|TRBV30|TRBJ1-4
CAWSPSSGPNEKLFF
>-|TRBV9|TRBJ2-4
CASSVGAGSLGKNIQYF
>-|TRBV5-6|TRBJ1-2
CASSLRTGGNYGYTF
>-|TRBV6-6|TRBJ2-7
CASIDRGSYEQYF
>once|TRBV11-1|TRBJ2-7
CASSLEGTSLGEQYF
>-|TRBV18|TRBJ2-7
CASSTGTSGSWVEQYF
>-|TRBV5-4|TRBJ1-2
CASSWDREEGYTF
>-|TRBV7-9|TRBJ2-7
CASSFPTDPGTGAAYEQYF
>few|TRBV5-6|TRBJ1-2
CASSLDSNYGYTF
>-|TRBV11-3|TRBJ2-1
CASSAGGPSSYNEQFF
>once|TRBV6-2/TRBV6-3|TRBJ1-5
CASSYMGGNQPQHF
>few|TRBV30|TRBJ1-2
CAWSGQFSGSYTF
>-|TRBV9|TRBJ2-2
CASSVEGMGLRSNTGELFF
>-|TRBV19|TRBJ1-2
CASSGSRGYTF
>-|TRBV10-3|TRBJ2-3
CAISLTGLGDTQYF
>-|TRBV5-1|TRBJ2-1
CASSLVTTQNEQFF
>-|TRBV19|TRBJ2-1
CASQAPYGSGSIYNEQFF
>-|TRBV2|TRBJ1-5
CASSDRDTYRGQPQHF
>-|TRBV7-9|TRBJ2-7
CASSARQESSYEQYF
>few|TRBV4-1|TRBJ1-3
CASSLEGSGNTIYF
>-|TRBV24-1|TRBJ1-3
CATRANSGNTIYF
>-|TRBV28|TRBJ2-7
CASGLAGYEQYF
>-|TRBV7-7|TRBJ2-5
CASSSGGKTQYF
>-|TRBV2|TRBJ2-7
CASTGTGYEQYF
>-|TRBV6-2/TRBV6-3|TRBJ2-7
CASSPGQGSYEQYF
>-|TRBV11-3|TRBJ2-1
CASSAAYNEQFF
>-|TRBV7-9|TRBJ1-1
CASSLDEPTEAFF
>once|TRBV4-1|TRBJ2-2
CASSRYWGDTGELFF
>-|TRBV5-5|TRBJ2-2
CASSQTSGRTGELFF
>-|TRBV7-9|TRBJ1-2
CASSGGDYGYTF
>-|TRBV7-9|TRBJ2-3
CASSGGLAGATDTQYF
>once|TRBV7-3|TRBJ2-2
CASSLFSLAGATNTGELFF
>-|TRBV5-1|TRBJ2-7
CASSLGLAGSYEQYF
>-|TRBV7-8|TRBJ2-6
CASSLAGAGANVLTF
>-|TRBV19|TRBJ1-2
CASSDGQNYGYTF
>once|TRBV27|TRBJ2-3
CASSIGGASLLTDTQYF
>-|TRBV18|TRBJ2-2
CASSPNAIGELFF
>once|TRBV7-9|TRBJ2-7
CASSFRTGENEQYF
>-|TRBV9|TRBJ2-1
CASGGVGVYNEQFF
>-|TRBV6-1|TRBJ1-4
CASSVMMGTGIATNEKLFF
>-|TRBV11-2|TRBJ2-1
CASSFRTSGGSKAYNEQFF